This T cell receptor (beta chain) appears in the sequencing data of a study of blood T cells in healthy people across ages. Study-wide results and caveats: Greater diversity and more naive CD4+ cells were seen in long-lived donors than in aged donors.

A second PCR, run for about 7 to 12 cycles, used a sample-barcoded 5' primer plus a J-beta primer mix. MiXCR, run by TCRdb on the 5' RACE reads, gives a single entry per CDR3 protein. The sample yields over 300,000 distinct CDR3 sequences, more than 45% seen once. This clonotype was observed a single time. Antigen unknown. This clonotype originated in a man in his fifties or sixties in good health. The sequenced sample was blood.

CDR3 region: CSARSDTYNTGELFF. The CDR3, as DNA: TGCAGTGCCCGCTCGGACACCTATAACACCGGGGAGCTGTTTTTT. This chain joins TRBV20-1 and TRBJ2-2; D is possibly TRBD1 (5 bases). This CDR3 has 15 amino acids. V was shortened by 6 bases and J by 2 bases, with 16 bases between the two germline ends. Germline CDR1 DFQATT, CDR2 SNEGSKA (reference sequence).